This passage covers 9 T cell receptor beta chains from one sample sequenced in a study of blood T cells in healthy people across ages (dated by TCRdb to between 2014 and 2017). The method was 5' RACE. Sequencing instrument: Illumina HiSeq 2500. A second PCR of about 6 to 11 cycles was performed with a sample-barcoded 5' primer and a J-beta primer mix. Using fastp trimming at Q25 and MiXCR clonotype assembly, TCRdb reanalyzed the public sequencing data and kept in-frame beta chains. Merged by CDR3 protein, the rows form single entries marked with the most common genes and DNA. For this sample the table gives 2 million or so distinct CDR3 sequences, of which about 49% were detected only once. Clones ranked in the top ten supply around 2.1% of the sample. Sequencing was performed on blood. The origin of the receptors is a woman between 40 and 50 years old in good health.

V gene TRBV12-3 or TRBV12-4 combines with J gene TRBJ2-3, with D tentatively TRBD1 (6 bases). The V end lost 3 bases, the J end lost 5 bases, and 18 bases lay between the germline ends. The CDR3 covers 16 residues. The CDR3 is CASSLLRGRRLDTQYF. The CDR3 DNA follows: TGTGCCAGCAGTTTGTTGAGGGGGAGAAGACTAGATACGCAGTATTTT.

This clonotype was seen a few times. The gene calls are TRBV4-2 and TRBJ2-1; tentatively, D is TRBD2 (5 bases). From germline, CDR1 is LGHNA and CDR2 YNFKEQ. CDR3 size: 16 residues. The V end lost 3 bases, the J end lost 0 bases, and 12 bases lay between the germline ends. The CDR3 reads CASSQDSVSSYNEQFF. The CDR3 nucleotides read TGTGCCAGCAGCCAGGATAGCGTTAGCTCCTACAATGAGCAGTTCTTC.

The chain combines TRBV7-2 with TRBJ2-7; no reliable D call. Germline V gene data show CDR1 as SGHTA and CDR2 as FQGNSA. Trimming removed 1 base from V and 0 bases from J, with 10 bases in between. This CDR3 contains 15 residues. The CDR3 loop is CASSLGVQRSYEQYF. Written as DNA, the CDR3 is TGTGCCAGCAGCTTAGGGGTACAACGCTCCTACGAGCAGTACTTC.

CDR3 loop: CASSYGGPQYF. Written as DNA, the CDR3 is TGTGCCAGCAGTTATGGGGGGCCCCAGTACTTC. This sequence joins TRBV6-5 and TRBJ2-5, with D perhaps assigned TRBD1 or TRBD2 (6 bases each). Trimming took off 3 bases at V and 9 bases at J, with 8 bases between the two ends. Germline loops: CDR1 MNHEY, CDR2 SVGAGI. The CDR3 totals 11 residues.

The chain is built from TRBV28 and TRBJ1-5; D may be TRBD1 (6 bases). Trimming removed 2 bases from V and 3 bases from J, with 14 bases in between. Germline loops: CDR1 MDHEN, CDR2 SYDVKM. The CDR3 length is 16 residues. CDR3 region: CASSLGGLNPNQPQHF. The CDR3 DNA follows: TGTGCCAGCAGTTTAGGGGGCCTAAACCCCAATCAGCCCCAGCATTTT. Filled out from reference TRBV28 and TRBJ1-5, the complete variable domain reads DVKVTQSSRYLVKRTGEKVFLECVQDMDHENMFWYRQDPGLGLRLIYFSYDVKMKEKGDIPEGYSVSREKKERFSLILESASTNQTSMYLCASSLGGLNPNQPQHFGDGTRLSIL.

V gene TRBV7-2 combines with J gene TRBJ1-2, with D possibly being TRBD1 (5 bases). Trimming took off 7 bases at V and 8 bases at J, with 26 bases between the two ends. This CDR3 contains 16 residues. The germline V gene has CDR1 SGHTA and CDR2 FQGNSA. The CDR3 bases are TGTGCCAGCACCTACAAGAGTGGGCAGGGTTTTGGAGGCTACACCTTC. It is translated as CASTYKSGQGFGGYTF.

This clonotype has more than one count but fewer than ten. The V gene is TRBV3-1, the J gene TRBJ2-7, with 11 positions matching TRBD2. CDR1 and CDR2 from the germline V gene are LGHDT and YNNKEL (reference sequence). The CDR3 is 15 residues long. After removal of 1 base from V and 3 bases from J, the junction contained 2 bases not matched to a gene. The CDR3 is CASSQVGLADYEQYF. The CDR3 coding sequence is TGTGCCAGCAGCCAAGTGGGACTAGCGGACTACGAGCAGTACTTC.

The table lists this clonotype with a count of one. This chain joins TRBV29-1 and TRBJ2-3, with D perhaps TRBD1 or TRBD2 (5 bases each). Between the trimmed V and J ends, which lost 5 bases and 5 bases, there was a span of 20 bases. Germline V gene data show CDR1 as SQVTM and CDR2 as ANQGSEA. The CDR3 is 15 residues long. The CDR3 loop reads CSVPPGRAHLDTQYF. CDR3 nucleotides: TGCAGCGTTCCTCCGGGACGAGCCCATTTAGATACGCAGTATTTT.

J is TRBJ2-1 and V is TRBV29-1, with unresolved D. Looked up from germline, CDR1 is SQVTM and CDR2 is ANQGSEA. V shed 4 bases and J shed 7 bases, with 8 bases lying between them. This CDR3 has 11 residues. This CDR3 reads CSVGNYNEQFF. The DNA of the CDR3 is TGCAGCGTTGGAAACTATAATGAGCAGTTCTTC.